The rows below give T cell receptor beta chains drawn from one sample of a study of blood T cell repertoires in COVID-19. Assay used: immunoSEQ multiplex PCR; TCRdb lists only in-frame clones, some missing. In the table there are some 250,000 clones, 88% of which are singletons. The specimen was peripheral blood. The receptors come from a woman aged 40-49 years who had recovered from COVID-19. The CDR3 runs from the conserved cysteine through the conserved F or W. D genes are given only for firm matches. The listing skips clone size in some rows; elsewhere it reads once, few, many or a size class.

d_gene: NA; j_gene: TRBJ2-1; abundance: NA; v_gene: TRBV24-1; CDR3nt: TGTGCCACCAGTGAACCCGGGAGTAGTGAGCAGTTCTTC; CDR3aa: CATSEPGSSEQFF
d_gene: NA; j_gene: TRBJ2-3; abundance: NA; v_gene: TRBV30; CDR3nt: TGTGCCTGGAGTGTGGGTACGGGAAGGGCAGATACGCAGTATTTT; CDR3aa: CAWSVGTGRADTQYF
d_gene: NA; j_gene: TRBJ1-3; abundance: few; v_gene: TRBV28; CDR3nt: TGTGCCAGCAACCGAGGGCCAAGCTCTGGAAACACCATATATTTT; CDR3aa: CASNRGPSSGNTIYF
d_gene: NA; j_gene: TRBJ2-1; abundance: NA; v_gene: TRBV9; CDR3nt: TGTGCCAGCAGCGTAATCGGGGAGCTCCACAATGAGCAGTTCTTC; CDR3aa: CASSVIGELHNEQFF
d_gene: NA; j_gene: TRBJ2-7; abundance: NA; v_gene: TRBV5-1; CDR3nt: TGCGCCAGCAGCTTGGCTCGTTTTGGCAGGGCCTCCTACGAGCAGTACTTC; CDR3aa: CASSLARFGRASYEQYF
d_gene: TRBD2; j_gene: TRBJ2-5; abundance: NA; v_gene: TRBV6-2/TRBV6-3; CDR3nt: TGTGCCAGCACCCCGGGGGGGTCAGAGACCCAGTACTTC; CDR3aa: CASTPGGSETQYF
d_gene: TRBD1; j_gene: TRBJ1-2; abundance: once; v_gene: TRBV11-2; CDR3nt: TGTGCCAGCAGCTCGCCGGACAGGGGGCACTATGGCTACACCTTC; CDR3aa: CASSSPDRGHYGYTF
d_gene: NA; j_gene: TRBJ2-1; abundance: NA; v_gene: TRBV6-6; CDR3nt: TGTGCCAGCGCCAACCGGGGGGAGCAGTTCTTC; CDR3aa: CASANRGEQFF
d_gene: TRBD1; j_gene: TRBJ1-1; abundance: NA; v_gene: TRBV2; CDR3nt: TGTGCCAGCAGCCTACGACAGGGCTTCGAAGCTTTCTTT; CDR3aa: CASSLRQGFEAFF
d_gene: NA; j_gene: TRBJ2-5; abundance: NA; v_gene: TRBV7-2; CDR3nt: TGTGCCAGCCGCTTCGGGTTAGAGTTGCGGACCCAGTACTTC; CDR3aa: CASRFGLELRTQYF
d_gene: NA; j_gene: TRBJ2-7; abundance: NA; v_gene: TRBV5-6; CDR3nt: TGTGCCAGCAGCTTGGGGGTGACAGGCGGCGAGCAGTACTTC; CDR3aa: CASSLGVTGGEQYF
d_gene: NA; j_gene: TRBJ1-6; abundance: NA; v_gene: TRBV9; CDR3nt: TGTGCCAGCAGCGTCCGAGCCGATTCACCCCTCCACTTT; CDR3aa: CASSVRADSPLHF
d_gene: NA; j_gene: TRBJ1-5; abundance: NA; v_gene: TRBV5-4; CDR3nt: TGTGCCAGCAGCTTGGACGGACAGTATAGCAATCAGCCCCAGCATTTT; CDR3aa: CASSLDGQYSNQPQHF
d_gene: NA; j_gene: TRBJ2-2; abundance: NA; v_gene: TRBV21-1; CDR3nt: TGTGCCAGCAGCCGGGGGGCACTGGGGGAGCTGTTTTTT; CDR3aa: CASSRGALGELFF
d_gene: NA; j_gene: TRBJ1-1; abundance: NA; v_gene: TRBV5-1; CDR3nt: TGCGCCAGCAGCTTGAAGCAGGGGAACACTGAAGCTTTCTTT; CDR3aa: CASSLKQGNTEAFF
d_gene: TRBD2; j_gene: TRBJ2-1; abundance: once; v_gene: TRBV13; CDR3nt: TGTGCCAGCAGCCCCCCTCCAGCGGGAGTCCGCAATGAGCAGTTCTTC; CDR3aa: CASSPPPAGVRNEQFF
d_gene: NA; j_gene: TRBJ2-1; abundance: NA; v_gene: TRBV6-4; CDR3nt: TGTGCCAGCACCCGAGTGGGGGGAGAGTACAATGAGCAGTTCTTC; CDR3aa: CASTRVGGEYNEQFF
d_gene: TRBD2; j_gene: TRBJ2-7; abundance: NA; v_gene: TRBV24-1; CDR3nt: TGTGCCACCAGTGATTCGCAGGGACTAGCGGGGACCTACGAGCAGTACTTC; CDR3aa: CATSDSQGLAGTYEQYF